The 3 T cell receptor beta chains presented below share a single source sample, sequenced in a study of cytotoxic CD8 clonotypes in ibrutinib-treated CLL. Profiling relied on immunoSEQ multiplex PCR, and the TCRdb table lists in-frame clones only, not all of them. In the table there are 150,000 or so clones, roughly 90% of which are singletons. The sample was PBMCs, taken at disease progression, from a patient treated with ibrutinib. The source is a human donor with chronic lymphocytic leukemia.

For the CDR3, the DNA is TGTGCCAGCAGCTTGGTTAATCAGCCCCAGCATTTT. Protein: CASSLVNQPQHF. V usage is TRBV7-2 and J usage is TRBJ1-5; D is undetermined. The V and J ends lost 3 bases and 4 bases respectively, with 4 bases between them. The germline gives CDR1 SGHTA, CDR2 FQGNSA. The CDR3 totals 12 residues.

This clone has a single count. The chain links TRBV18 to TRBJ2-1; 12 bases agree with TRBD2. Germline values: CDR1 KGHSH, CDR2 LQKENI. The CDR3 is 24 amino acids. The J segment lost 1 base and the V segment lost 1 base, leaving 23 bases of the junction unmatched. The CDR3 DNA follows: TGTGCCAGCTCACCACGGGCCGGATATGGACTAGCGGGAACCAGTAGGAAATCCTACAATGAGCAGTTCTTC. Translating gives CASSPRAGYGLAGTSRKSYNEQFF.

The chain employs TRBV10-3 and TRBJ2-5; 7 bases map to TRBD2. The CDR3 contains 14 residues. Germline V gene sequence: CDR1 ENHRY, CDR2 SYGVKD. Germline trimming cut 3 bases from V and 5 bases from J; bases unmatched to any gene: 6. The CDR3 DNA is TGTGCCATCAGTGATTTAGCGGGCGGGGAGACCCAGTACTTC. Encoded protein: CAISDLAGGETQYF.